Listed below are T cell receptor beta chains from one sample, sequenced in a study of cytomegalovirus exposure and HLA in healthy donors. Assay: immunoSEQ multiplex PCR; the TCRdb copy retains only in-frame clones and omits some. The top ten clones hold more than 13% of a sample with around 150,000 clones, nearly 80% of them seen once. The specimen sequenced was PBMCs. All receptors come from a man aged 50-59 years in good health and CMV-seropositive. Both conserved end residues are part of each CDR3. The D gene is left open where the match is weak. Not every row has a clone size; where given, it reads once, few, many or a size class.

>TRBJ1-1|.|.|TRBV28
TGTGCCAGCAGTCCTTGGGGGGGGCGCGGCACTGAAGCTTTCTTT
CASSPWGGRGTEAFF
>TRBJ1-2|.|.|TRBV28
TGTGCCAGCAGTTTAACACAGGTCGGATCAAGCTATGGCTACACCTTC
CASSLTQVGSSYGYTF
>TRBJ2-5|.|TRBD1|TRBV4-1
TGCGCCAGCAGCCAAGATGGGACAGGGACCCAAGAGACCCAGTACTTC
CASSQDGTGTQETQYF
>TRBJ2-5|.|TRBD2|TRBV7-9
TGTGCCAGCAGGAGGGCTTCGGGGGGGAACCAAGAGACCCAGTACTTC
CASRRASGGNQETQYF
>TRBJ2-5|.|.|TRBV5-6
TGTGCCAGCAGCTTACAGGGGACTCAAGAGACCCAGTACTTC
CASSLQGTQETQYF
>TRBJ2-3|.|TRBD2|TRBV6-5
TGTGCCAGCAGGAGCGGGGGGAATACAGATACGCAGTATTTT
CASRSGGNTDTQYF
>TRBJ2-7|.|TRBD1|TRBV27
TGTGCCAGCAGTTTAGGACAGGGGGCCTACGAGCAGTACTTC
CASSLGQGAYEQYF
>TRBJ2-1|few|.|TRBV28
TGTGCCAGCAGTCGTGGGGGGACGAGCTCCTACAATGAGCAGTTCTTC
CASSRGGTSSYNEQFF
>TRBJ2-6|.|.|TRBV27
TGTGCCAGCAGTTTGCAACAGACAACTGGGGCCAACGTCCTGACTTTC
CASSLQQTTGANVLTF
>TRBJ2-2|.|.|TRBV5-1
TGCGCCAGCAGCCGGTACGAGTCGGGGAACACCGGGGAGCTGTTTTTT
CASSRYESGNTGELFF
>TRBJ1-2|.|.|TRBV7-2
TGTGCCAGCAGCTTAAACAATAACTATGGCTACACCTTC
CASSLNNNYGYTF
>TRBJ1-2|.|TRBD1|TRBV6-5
TGTGCCAGCAGTTTGACAGGGGGCTATGGCTACACCTTC
CASSLTGGYGYTF
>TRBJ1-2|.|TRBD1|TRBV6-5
TGTGCCAGCAGTTACGCAGGGGGCGGCTATGGCTACACCTTC
CASSYAGGGYGYTF
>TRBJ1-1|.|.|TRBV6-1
TGTGCCAGCAGTGGTCAACCGGGACACCGAAATGGGGGTAACACTGAAGCTTTCTTT
CASSGQPGHRNGGNTEAFF
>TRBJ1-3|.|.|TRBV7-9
TGTGCCAGCAGCTCCCTCTCTGGAAACACCATATATTTT
CASSSLSGNTIYF
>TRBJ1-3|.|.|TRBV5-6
TGTGCCAGCAGACCGGGAGCTTTCGGCTCTGGAAACACCATATATTTT
CASRPGAFGSGNTIYF
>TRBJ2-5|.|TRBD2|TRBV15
TGTGCCACCAGCGCTCATAGCGGGGTAGGGGGGGAGACCCAGTACTTC
CATSAHSGVGGETQYF
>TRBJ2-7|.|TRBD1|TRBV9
TGTGCCAGCAGCGTAGACCCAGACCCGACAGGGTATTCGTACGAGCAGTACTTC
CASSVDPDPTGYSYEQYF
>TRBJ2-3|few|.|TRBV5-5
TGTGCCAGCAGCTTAGTCGATCCCGGGACACTACGCACAGATACGCAGTATTTT
CASSLVDPGTLRTDTQYF
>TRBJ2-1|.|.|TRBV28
TGTGCCAGCAGTCATCCGGACCGGAGGAATGAGCAGTTCTTC
CASSHPDRRNEQFF
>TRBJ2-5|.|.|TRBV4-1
TGCGCCAGCAGCTCCTTTGCGGGCGCCCCGGAGACCCAGTACTTC
CASSSFAGAPETQYF
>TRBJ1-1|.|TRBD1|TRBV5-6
TGTGCCAGCAGCGTCGGGACAGGGGACACTGAAGCTTTCTTT
CASSVGTGDTEAFF
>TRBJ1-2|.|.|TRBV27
TGTGCCAGCAGTTTATCGACGACTACCTTACACTATGGCTACACCTTC
CASSLSTTTLHYGYTF
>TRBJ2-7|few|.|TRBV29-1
TGCAGCGTTGACGCCGAAAGCGGGTCCGTAGAGTACTTC
CSVDAESGSVEYF
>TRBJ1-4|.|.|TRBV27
TGTGCCAGCAACTCGCAACGTGGTTCCACTAATGAAAAACTGTTTTTT
CASNSQRGSTNEKLFF
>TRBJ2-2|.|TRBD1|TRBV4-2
TGTGCCAGCAGCGCCACGACAGGGGCGGACGGGGCCACCGGGGAGCTGTTTTTT
CASSATTGADGATGELFF
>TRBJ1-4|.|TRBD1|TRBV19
TGTGCCACAGGGACAGCCCTAGAAAAACTGTTTTTT
CATGTALEKLFF
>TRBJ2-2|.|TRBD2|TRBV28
TGTGCCAGCAGTGCCTCCGGGACTAGCGTTTCCGGGGAGCTGTTTTTT
CASSASGTSVSGELFF
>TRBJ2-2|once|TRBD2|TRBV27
TGTGCCAGCAGTTCCCCGGGACTAGTGGCAAACGGGGAGCTGTTTTTT
CASSSPGLVANGELFF
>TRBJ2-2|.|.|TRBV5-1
TGCGCCAGCAGCTTGACGGGAGGTGGGGGCGCAACCGGGGAGCTGTTTTTT
CASSLTGGGGATGELFF
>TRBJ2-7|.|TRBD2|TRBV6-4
TGTGCCAGCAGTGACTCGGAGCGGGGGGAAGGTAGGGCCTACGAGCAGTACTTC
CASSDSERGEGRAYEQYF
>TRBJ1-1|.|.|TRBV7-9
TGTTCCAGCAGGGCTCTCAGGGGCTCCATGAACACTGAAGCTTTCTTT
CSSRALRGSMNTEAFF
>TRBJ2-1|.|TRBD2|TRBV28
TGTGCCAGCAGTTTAGCGACTAGCGGTTCCTACAATGAGCAGTTCTTC
CASSLATSGSYNEQFF
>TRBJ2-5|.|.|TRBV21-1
TGTGCCAGCAGCCGACAGGTCAGGGAGACCCAGTACTTC
CASSRQVRETQYF
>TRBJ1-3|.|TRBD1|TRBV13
TGTGCCAGCAGCGAGGGGGCAGGGATTGGAAACACCATATATTTT
CASSEGAGIGNTIYF
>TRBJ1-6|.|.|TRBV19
TGTGCCAGTAGTATTAGCAGGGCGAATAATTCACCCCTCCACTTT
CASSISRANNSPLHF
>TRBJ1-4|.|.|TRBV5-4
TGTGCCAGCAGCTTGATAGCAACTAATGAAAAACTGTTTTTT
CASSLIATNEKLFF
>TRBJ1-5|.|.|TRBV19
TGTGCCAGCGATAACCTGGAGGGCCAGCCCCAGCATTTT
CASDNLEGQPQHF
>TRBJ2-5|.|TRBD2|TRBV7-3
TGTGCCAGCAGTCCAGCGGGGGGGATGTCGGAGACCCAGTACTTC
CASSPAGGMSETQYF
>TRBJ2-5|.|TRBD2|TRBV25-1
TGTGCCAGCAGTTCAAGCGGGGAGATTCAAGAGACCCAGTACTTC
CASSSSGEIQETQYF
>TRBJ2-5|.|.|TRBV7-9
TGTGCCAGCAGCAGAGACAGCCAAGAGACCCAGTACTTC
CASSRDSQETQYF
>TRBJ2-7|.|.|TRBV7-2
TGTGCCAGCAGCCCTAAGTACGAGCAGTACTTC
CASSPKYEQYF
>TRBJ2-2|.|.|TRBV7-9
TGTGCCAGCAGCCCAGGGCGAGTTACCGGGGAGCTGTTTTTT
CASSPGRVTGELFF
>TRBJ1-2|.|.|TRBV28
TGTGCCACATTAGGCGGATCTAACTATGGCTACACCTTC
CATLGGSNYGYTF
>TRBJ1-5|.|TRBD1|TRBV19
TGTGCCAGTAGTCTAGGGGGCGAAGGGCAGCCCCAGCATTTT
CASSLGGEGQPQHF
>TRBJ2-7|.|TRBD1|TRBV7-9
TGTGCCAGCAGCTTTGACGCGACAGGGAATGGCGAGCAGTACTTC
CASSFDATGNGEQYF